This T cell receptor beta chain is drawn from a study of blood T cells in healthy people across ages. The overall study: About one barcoded beta molecule per two T cells was the capture yield of template switching. Whole-study results and caveats: Long-lived donors had more naive CD4+ cells and higher diversity than aged donors. Observed TCR beta diversity showed a strong correlation with the percentage of naive T cells as measured by flow cytometry.

Turning to this clonotype: Its antigen is unidentified.

The study drew donors from healthy Caucasian individuals in Russia aged about 6 to 95. CDR3 length: 16 residues. V shed 7 bases, J shed 3 bases, and the junction held 17 bases outside the gene matches. The V gene's germline CDR1 is SQVTM and CDR2 ANQGSEA. For the second PCR, which ran for roughly 7 to 11 cycles, a sample-barcoded 5' primer and a J-beta primer mix were used. TCRdb passed the 5' RACE reads through MiXCR, listing each CDR3 protein once. The table records 1.5 million to 2 million distinct CDR3 sequences, about 30% of them present only once. Sequencing used blood. The sequence came from a woman aged 25 to 45 in good health. The rearrangement joins TRBV29-1 to TRBJ2-5; TRBD2 matches at 7 bases. CDR3 region: CSAVPGLAEQKETQYF. The CDR3 nucleotides read TGCAGCGCTGTGCCGGGGCTAGCGGAACAAAAAGAGACCCAGTACTTC.